Each of the 29 T cell receptor beta chains below was sequenced from the same sample in a study of blood T cell repertoires in COVID-19. Generated by immunoSEQ multiplex PCR, the TCRdb table keeps only in-frame clones and is missing some. The sample carries more than 300,000 clones, over 90% recorded once. Source material: PBMCs or T cells enriched from blood (not recorded which). These receptor sequences come from a woman in her twenties or thirties who had been exposed to COVID-19.

This clone appeared a single time. The rearrangement joins TRBV2 to TRBJ1-2; TRBD1 might be the D (5 bases). The germline V and J ends were trimmed by 0 bases and 6 bases, with 17 bases remaining between them. The CDR3 is 16 residues long. Per the germline V gene, CDR1 is SNHLY and CDR2 is FYNNEI. CDR3 sequence reads: CASSEADKSGLDGYTF. CDR3 DNA: TGTGCCAGCAGTGAAGCGGACAAGTCAGGCTTGGATGGCTACACCTTC.

The rearrangement links TRBV12-3 or TRBV12-4 to TRBJ1-2; tentatively, D is TRBD1 (6 bases). The CDR3 loop spans 13 amino acids. The V end was cut by 6 bases, the J end by 4 bases, with 12 bases between. The CDR3, as DNA: TGTGCCAGCAGCTACAGGGACGGCTATGGCTACACCTTC. Its protein product is CASSYRDGYGYTF.

The gene calls are TRBV7-2 and TRBJ1-2; the match to TRBD1 covers 8 bases. J lost 4 bases, V lost 1 base, and 11 bases had no gene match. Germline assignment: CDR1 SGHTA and CDR2 FQGNSA. This CDR3 is 17 amino acids long. CDR3 sequence (DNA): TGTGCCAGCAGCTTAGAAAAGACAGGGGTTTGGTTCTATGGCTACACCTTC. Residues: CASSLEKTGVWFYGYTF.

The V and J genes are TRBV7-2 and TRBJ1-5; D gene uncertain. Germline lookup yields CDR1 SGHTA and CDR2 FQGNSA. The CDR3 has 15 residues. V was shortened by 1 base and J by 3 bases, with 10 bases between the two germline ends. CDR3 coding DNA: TGTGCCAGCAGCTTAGACGGCGGAGCCAATCAGCCCCAGCATTTT. Translating gives CASSLDGGANQPQHF. Full variable domain (missing parts from reference TRBV7-2 and TRBJ1-5): GAGVSQSPSNKVTEKGKDVELRCDPISGHTALYWYRQSLGQGLEFLIYFQGNSAPDKSGLPSDRFSAERTGGSVSTLTIQRTQQEDSAVYLCASSLDGGANQPQHFGDGTRLSIL.

The chain combines TRBV7-2 with TRBJ1-2; D possibly corresponds to TRBD1 (5 bases). The germline V and J ends were trimmed by 4 bases and 4 bases, with 10 bases remaining between them. There are 13 residues in the CDR3. CDR1 and CDR2 (germline): SGHTA, FQGNSA. In DNA form, the CDR3 reads TGTGCCAGCAGCTCCGACAGCCCCTATGGCTACACCTTC. It specifies CASSSDSPYGYTF.

The genes are TRBV18 and TRBJ2-1; 8 bases match TRBD1. The J segment lost 6 bases and the V segment lost 4 bases, leaving 8 bases of the junction unmatched. The germline V gene encodes CDR1 KGHSH and CDR2 LQKENI. The CDR3 runs to 15 residues. Here the CDR3 DNA reads TGTGCCAGCTCACAGTCCCAGGGGGCAATCAATGAGCAGTTCTTC. Residues: CASSQSQGAINEQFF.

This clone was picked up a small number of times. The V and J genes are TRBV19 and TRBJ1-5, with TRBD1 matching over 9 bases. Germline V gives CDR1 LNHDA, CDR2 SQIVND (reference sequence). With 3 bases clipped from V and 7 bases from J, the junction kept 16 bases outside the gene matches. The CDR3 consists of 18 residues. CDR3 protein: CASSIRGGFGQGRQPQHF. In DNA form, the CDR3 reads TGTGCCAGTAGTATCCGGGGGGGATTTGGACAGGGGAGGCAGCCCCAGCATTTT.

The chain has TRBV5-4 and TRBJ1-3; TRBD1 agrees at 8 bases. The CDR3 runs 15 residues. CDR1 and CDR2 (germline): SGHNT, YYREEE (reference sequence). J gave up 2 bases and V 5 bases, and 6 bases lay outside the gene matches. The CDR3 region is CASRSDRGPGNTIYF. The CDR3 DNA reads TGTGCCAGCAGGTCCGACAGGGGCCCTGGAAACACCATATATTTT.

The rearrangement joins TRBV11-2 to TRBJ2-7; possible D gene TRBD1, 5 bases. Germline V gene data show CDR1 as SGHAT and CDR2 as FQNNGV. The CDR3 is 15 amino acids. V was cut by 5 bases and J by 4 bases, with 18 bases left in between. CDR3 DNA: TGTGCCAGCAGCCAGCCCCACCTCTCAGGGTACGAGCAGTACTTC. Amino acid sequence: CASSQPHLSGYEQYF.

This clone has only one observation. The rearrangement joins TRBV5-1 to TRBJ2-2, with 8 bases that match TRBD2. V lost 7 bases and J lost 7; bases outside the gene matches: 12. Looked up from germline, CDR1 is SGHRS and CDR2 is YFSETQ. This CDR3 spans 15 amino acids. The CDR3 region has the DNA TGCGCCAGCTTCAAACTAGCGGACCCCCACGGGGAGCTGTTTTTT. It yields the protein CASFKLADPHGELFF.

The V gene is TRBV2, the J gene TRBJ1-1, with TRBD1 as a possible D gene (6 bases). Looked up from germline, CDR1 is SNHLY and CDR2 is FYNNEI. V lost 7 bases and J lost 6, with 12 bases in between. The CDR3 consists of 12 residues. The CDR3 region has the DNA TGTGCCAGCATTAGGGGGAGCGCTGAAGCTTTCTTT. Amino acids: CASIRGSAEAFF.

The rearrangement joins TRBV5-1 to TRBJ2-7, with TRBD2 matching 9 bases. CDR1 and CDR2 (germline): SGHRS, YFSETQ. Losses at the gene ends were 4 bases for V and 2 bases for J; bases not matched to a gene: 10. This CDR3 is built from 16 residues. The CDR3, as DNA: TGCGCCAGCAGCCCGGGGGTAGCGGGGGACACCTACGAGCAGTACTTC. Translation gives CASSPGVAGDTYEQYF.

Comments on this clone: The same CDR3 also results from other DNA sequences found in this sample. The V call is TRBV5-1, the J call TRBJ1-2; D is unclear. V was shortened by 0 bases and J by 2 bases, with 5 bases between the two germline ends. This CDR3 is built from 13 residues. Germline CDR1 SGHRS, CDR2 YFSETQ. CDR3 protein: CASSLDRNYGYTF. Written as DNA, the CDR3 is TGCGCCAGCAGCTTGGACAGAAACTATGGCTACACCTTC.

This clone was picked up a small number of times. The same CDR3 is also encoded by other DNA sequences in this sample. The rearrangement uses TRBV6-5 and TRBJ2-5; 8 bases align to TRBD1. This CDR3 spans 15 amino acids. With 6 bases clipped from V and 5 bases from J, the junction kept 11 bases outside the gene matches. Germline V gives CDR1 MNHEY, CDR2 SVGAGI. CDR3 nucleotide sequence: TGTGCCAGCAGCCGATTGGACAGGGTCGGGGAGACCCAGTACTTC. Its protein product is CASSRLDRVGETQYF.

The CDR3 DNA follows: TGTGCCACCAGCAGAACTGACGGGAGCTCCTATAATTCACCCCTCCACTTT. Its translation: CATSRTDGSSYNSPLHF. The rearrangement uses TRBV15 and TRBJ1-6; no firm D call. CDR1 and CDR2 (germline): LNHNV, YYDKDF (reference sequence). There are 17 residues in the CDR3. V was cut by 2 bases and J by 0 bases, with 11 bases left in between.

The CDR3 spells CASSWTGTYGYTF. The CDR3 DNA is TGTGCCAGCAGTTGGACAGGGACTTATGGCTACACCTTC. V gene TRBV6-2 or TRBV6-3 combines with J gene TRBJ1-2; 8 nucleotides match TRBD1. The V and J ends lost 4 bases and 5 bases, in that order; junction bases with no gene match: 3. Germline V lookup: CDR1 MNHEY, CDR2 SVGEGT. This CDR3 spans 13 amino acids.

The CDR3 sequence is CPRSGPGGQRYNEQFF. The DNA of the CDR3 is TGCCCCCGCAGTGGCCCGGGGGGCCAAAGGTACAATGAGCAGTTCTTC. The V gene is TRBV10-2, the J gene TRBJ2-1; perhaps TRBD2 as D (7 bases). The CDR3 is made up of 16 amino acids. CDR1 is WSHSY, CDR2 SAAADI, per germline.

The chain employs TRBV10-3 and TRBJ2-1, with D perhaps matching TRBD2 (5 bases). The V end was cut by 8 bases, the J end by 9 bases, with 17 bases between. The CDR3 consists of 13 residues. CDR1 is ENHRY, CDR2 SYGVKD, per germline. Written as DNA, the CDR3 is TGTGCCATCGTCCCCAGGAGCGGTGGTGAGCAGTTCTTC. Protein: CAIVPRSGGEQFF.

This chain connects TRBV7-3 to TRBJ1-3; D remains unclear. The CDR3 has 14 amino acids. CDR1 SGHTA and CDR2 FQGTGA come from the germline V gene. Trimming removed 5 bases at V and 3 bases at J, with 11 bases between. CDR3 sequence reads: CASSQSERGNTIYF. For the CDR3, the DNA is TGTGCCAGCAGCCAGTCCGAACGTGGAAACACCATATATTTT. The full variable domain, its missing parts supplied by reference TRBV7-3 and TRBJ1-3, is GAGVSQTPSNKVTEKGKYVELRCDPISGHTALYWYRQSLGQGPEFLIYFQGTGAADDSGLPNDRFFAVRPEGSVSTLKIQRTERGDSAVYLCASSQSERGNTIYFGEGSWLTVV.

J is TRBJ1-2 and V is TRBV6-5; D is ambiguous. V was pared by 7 bases and J by 1 base, with 13 bases between. CDR3 length: 14 residues. Germline values: CDR1 MNHEY, CDR2 SVGAGI. CDR3 coding DNA: TGTGCCAGCAAGCAGGAACCAGTTAACTATGGCTACACCTTC. Its translation: CASKQEPVNYGYTF.

The chain couples TRBV19 to TRBJ1-3, with D uncertain. CDR1 is LNHDA and CDR2 is SQIVND in the germline V gene (reference sequence). Trimming left V 3 bases short and J 4 bases short, with 16 bases between. This CDR3 is built from 16 residues. CDR3: CASSIVRPTVGNTIYF. The CDR3 nucleotides are TGTGCCAGTAGTATTGTGCGGCCCACGGTAGGAAACACCATATATTTT.

V gene TRBV4-3 combines with J gene TRBJ2-2, with 7 nucleotides matching TRBD1. J was trimmed by 4 bases and V by 0 bases; bases with no gene match: 2. CDR1 LGHNA and CDR2 YSLEER come from the germline V gene. This CDR3 region has 15 residues. CDR3 sequence reads: CASSQDRQGTGELFF. For the CDR3, the DNA is TGCGCCAGCAGCCAAGATAGACAGGGCACCGGGGAGCTGTTTTTT.

This clone was recorded only once. The chain recombines TRBV24-1 with TRBJ2-1; 7 positions match TRBD1. There are 16 residues in the CDR3. Trimming cost V 2 bases and J 0 bases; bases outside gene matches: 3. CDR1 is KGHDR and CDR2 is SFDVKD in the germline V gene. The DNA for the CDR3 is TGTGCCACCAGTGATTCCCGACAGGGCTCCTACAATGAGCAGTTCTTC. Protein: CATSDSRQGSYNEQFF.

The chain recombines TRBV5-1 with TRBJ1-2, with TRBD1 matching over 7 bases. Germline loops: CDR1 SGHRS, CDR2 YFSETQ. The CDR3 length is 16 residues. Trimming removed 4 bases from V and 4 bases from J; junction bases left unmatched: 13. Here the CDR3 DNA reads TGCGCCAGCAGCCCACTCAAATCGGGACAGATCTATGGCTACACCTTC. Its translation is CASSPLKSGQIYGYTF.

The chain links TRBV4-2 to TRBJ2-3; 8 bases fit TRBD2. The germline V gene encodes CDR1 LGHNA and CDR2 YNFKEQ. The CDR3 covers 16 residues. The junction had 5 bases not matched to a gene; V was cut back by 1 base and J by 2 bases. Here the CDR3 reads CASSQARGGYTDTQYF. In DNA form, the CDR3 reads TGTGCCAGCAGCCAAGCCCGCGGGGGGTACACAGATACGCAGTATTTT.

V usage is TRBV5-8 and J usage is TRBJ1-2; the D is unclear. The CDR3 is made up of 14 amino acids. Trimming removed 3 bases at V and 7 bases at J, with 16 bases between. Germline values: CDR1 SGHTS, CDR2 YDEGEE. CDR3 amino acids: CASSSVSGPRGYTF. The CDR3 nucleotides are TGTGCCAGCAGCTCGGTTAGCGGGCCACGTGGCTACACCTTC.

The J gene is TRBJ2-5, the V gene TRBV5-1, with TRBD1 matching over 7 bases. The V gene end was trimmed by 4 bases and the J gene end by 1 base; junction bases not matched to a gene: 7. Germline V gene sequence: CDR1 SGHRS, CDR2 YFSETQ. CDR3 length: 15 residues. CDR3 amino acids: CASSLRTGAQETQYF. The DNA for the CDR3 is TGCGCCAGCAGCCTAAGAACAGGGGCCCAAGAGACCCAGTACTTC.

V usage is TRBV24-1 and J usage is TRBJ2-3; 10 nucleotides match TRBD2. Trimming removed 7 bases from V and 3 bases from J; junction bases left unmatched: 9. Per germline, CDR1 KGHDR and CDR2 SFDVKD. The CDR3 has 16 residues. CDR3 DNA sequence: TGTGCCACCAGCCCTTTAGCGGGGGGCAGTACAGATACGCAGTATTTT. This codes for CATSPLAGGSTDTQYF.

The chain carries TRBV4-2 and TRBJ1-6; D not resolved. V lost 5 bases to trimming and J lost 3 bases, with 14 bases between them. The germline CDR1 and CDR2 sequences are LGHNA and YNFKEQ. The CDR3 sequence is 16 residues long. The DNA for the CDR3 is TGTGCCAGCAGCGCTCAGGTCGCGGGCTATAATTCACCCCTCCACTTT. This codes for CASSAQVAGYNSPLHF.